This T cell receptor beta chain was captured by sequencing in a study of T cell responses to AZD1222 COVID-19 vaccine. Trimming left V 5 bases short and J 1 base short, with 14 bases between. Germline V CDR1 and CDR2: SGHAT, FQNNGV. The length of the CDR3 is 15 residues. Study-level points and caveats: Reportedly, nearly half the spike-specific TCRs target unmutated variant regions. Just five to seven people given AZD1222 tested seropositive at baseline. The study sampled repertoires only after the peak T cell response.

As to this clone: The antigen is not known.

Method: immunoSEQ multiplex PCR; TCRdb's copy keeps in-frame clones and lacks some. Of roughly 150,000 clones listed, about 92% were seen once; the top ten hold 5% to 6.5%. This specimen consisted of peripheral blood, obtained 28 days after the second AZD1222 dose. This receptor was taken from an adult who received the AZD1222 COVID-19 vaccine. This chain links TRBV11-2 with TRBJ1-1; tentatively, D is TRBD1 (6 bases). The CDR3 loop reads CASSGWGLGNTEAFF. CDR3 DNA: TGTGCCAGCAGCGGGTGGGGGCTCGGGAACACTGAAGCTTTCTTT.